The source of this T cell receptor (beta chain) is a study of shared clonotypes between healthy human individuals. The repertoire was sequenced with immunoSEQ multiplex PCR; TCRdb's copy has only in-frame clones and lacks some. In the table there are around 330,000 clones, 74% of which are singletons. This CDR3 is 16 amino acids long. CDR1 is KGHSH and CDR2 is LQKENI in the germline V gene. Losses at the gene ends were 7 bases for V and 4 bases for J; bases not matched to a gene: 11. Sample: memory CD4+ T cells sorted from blood. As to subset: CD45RA-negative fraction. The chain recombines TRBV18 with TRBJ1-1; 11 bases are shared with TRBD1. This clonotype was obtained from a man aged 30 to 39 in good health. CDR3 sequence reads: CASFPGTGGVGTEAFF. In DNA, the CDR3 is TGTGCCAGCTTCCCCGGGACAGGGGGAGTTGGCACTGAAGCTTTCTTT.